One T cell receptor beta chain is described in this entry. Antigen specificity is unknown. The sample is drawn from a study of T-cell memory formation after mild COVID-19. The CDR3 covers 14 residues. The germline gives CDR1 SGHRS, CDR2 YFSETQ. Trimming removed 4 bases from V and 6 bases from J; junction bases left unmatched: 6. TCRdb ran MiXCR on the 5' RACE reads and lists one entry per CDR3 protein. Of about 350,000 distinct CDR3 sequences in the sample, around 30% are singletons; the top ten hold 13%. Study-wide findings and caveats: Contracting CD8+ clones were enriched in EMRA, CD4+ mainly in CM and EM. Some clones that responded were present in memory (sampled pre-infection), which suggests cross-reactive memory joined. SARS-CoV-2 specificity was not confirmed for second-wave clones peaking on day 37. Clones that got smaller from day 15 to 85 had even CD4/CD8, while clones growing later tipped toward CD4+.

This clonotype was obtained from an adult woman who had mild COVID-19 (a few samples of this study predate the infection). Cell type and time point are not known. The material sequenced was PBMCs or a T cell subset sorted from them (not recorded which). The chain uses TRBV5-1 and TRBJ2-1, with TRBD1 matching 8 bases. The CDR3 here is CASSGQGGGNEQFF. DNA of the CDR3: TGCGCCAGCAGCGGACAGGGTGGCGGCAATGAGCAGTTCTTC.